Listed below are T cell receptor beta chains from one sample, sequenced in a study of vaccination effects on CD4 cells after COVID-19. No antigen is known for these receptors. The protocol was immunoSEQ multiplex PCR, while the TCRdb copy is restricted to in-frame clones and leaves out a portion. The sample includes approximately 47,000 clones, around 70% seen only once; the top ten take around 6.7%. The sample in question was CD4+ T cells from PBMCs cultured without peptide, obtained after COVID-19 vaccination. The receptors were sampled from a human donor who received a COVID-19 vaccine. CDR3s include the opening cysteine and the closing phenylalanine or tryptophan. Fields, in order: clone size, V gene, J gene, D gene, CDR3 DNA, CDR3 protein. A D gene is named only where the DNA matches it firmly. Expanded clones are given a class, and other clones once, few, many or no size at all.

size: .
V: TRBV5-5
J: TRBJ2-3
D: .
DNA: TGTGCCAGCAGCTTCGGACCGAACACAGATACGCAGTATTTT
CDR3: CASSFGPNTDTQYF

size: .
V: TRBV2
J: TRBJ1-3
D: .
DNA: TGTGCCAGCAGTCGACAGAGCTCTGGAAACACCATATATTTT
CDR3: CASSRQSSGNTIYF

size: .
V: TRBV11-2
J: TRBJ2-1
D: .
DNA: TGTGCCAGCAGCTTAGCTGACGCGGGGACCTACAATGAGCAGTTCTTC
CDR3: CASSLADAGTYNEQFF

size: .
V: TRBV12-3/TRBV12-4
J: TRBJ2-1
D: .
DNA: TGTGCCAGCAGTTTATATAATGAGCAGTTCTTC
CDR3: CASSLYNEQFF

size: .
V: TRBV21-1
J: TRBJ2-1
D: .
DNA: TGTGCCAGCAGCAAGCCAAGTCTAGCGGGAGTTGGTGAGCAGTTCTTC
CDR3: CASSKPSLAGVGEQFF

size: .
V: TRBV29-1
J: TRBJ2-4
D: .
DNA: TGCAGCGTTACGTTACGAAACATTCAGTACTTC
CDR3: CSVTLRNIQYF

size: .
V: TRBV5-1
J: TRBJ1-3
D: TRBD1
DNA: TGCGCCAGCAGCTCCTACAGGGGCGGGAGCTCTGGAAACACCATATATTTT
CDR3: CASSSYRGGSSGNTIYF

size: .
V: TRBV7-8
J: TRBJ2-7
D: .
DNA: TGTGCCAGCAGCTTTCTGGCGTCCTACGAGCAGTACTTC
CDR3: CASSFLASYEQYF

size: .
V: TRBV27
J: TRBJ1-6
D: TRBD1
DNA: TGTGCCAGCAGTTTTGCCGGGACAGGTCGGCTTTCACCCCTCCACTTT
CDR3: CASSFAGTGRLSPLHF

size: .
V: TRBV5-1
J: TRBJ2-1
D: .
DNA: TGCGCCAGCAGCTACAACCGGGACTACAATGAGCAGTTCTTC
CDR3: CASSYNRDYNEQFF

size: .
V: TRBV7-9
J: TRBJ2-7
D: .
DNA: TGTGCCAGCAGCCCACCAGGGGCCTCGGTATCCGAGCAGTACTTC
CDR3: CASSPPGASVSEQYF

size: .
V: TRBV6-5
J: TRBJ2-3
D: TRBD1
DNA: TGTGCCATGACAGGGGGCAGGTTTGGCACAGATACGCAGTATTTT
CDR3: CAMTGGRFGTDTQYF

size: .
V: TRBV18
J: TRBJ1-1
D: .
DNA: TGTGCCAGCTCACCAGAAGGATGGGGTGAAGCTTTCTTT
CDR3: CASSPEGWGEAFF

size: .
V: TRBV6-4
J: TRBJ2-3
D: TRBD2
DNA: TGTGCCAGCAGCGTACTAGCGGGAGACACAGATACGCAGTATTTT
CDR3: CASSVLAGDTDTQYF

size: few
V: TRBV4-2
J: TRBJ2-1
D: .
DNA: TGTGCCAGCAGCCAAGATACCCCCTATCGTGGTGGGGTGAACAATGAGCAGTTCTTC
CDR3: CASSQDTPYRGGVNNEQFF

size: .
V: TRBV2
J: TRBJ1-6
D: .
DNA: TGTGCCAGCAGTGAAGGGGGTCGGGCCTATAATTCACCCCTCCACTTT
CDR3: CASSEGGRAYNSPLHF

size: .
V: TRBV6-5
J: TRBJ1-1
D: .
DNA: TGTGCCACTATAGTAGGCTCGAACACTGAAGCTTTCTTT
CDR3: CATIVGSNTEAFF

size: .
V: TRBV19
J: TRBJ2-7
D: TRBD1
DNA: TGTGCCAGTAGTGGCGAACAGGGGAAAGGCGAGCAGTACTTC
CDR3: CASSGEQGKGEQYF